This TCR beta chain originates from a study of response to subunit inactivated influenza vaccine. In its sample, this clonotype was seen many times. The antigen is unknown. Via MiXCR, TCRdb re-called the RT-PCR reads, giving one row per CDR3 protein. This table has over 750,000 distinct CDR3 sequences, approximately 22% appearing once. Study-level points and caveats: After each seasonal influenza vaccination, few new T cells are recruited, the authors suggested.

CDR1 MNHEY and CDR2 SMNVEV come from the germline V gene (reference sequence). The CDR3 has 14 amino acids. The V gene lost 2 bases and the J gene lost 3 bases, with 8 bases spanning the gap. The receptor's source is a man in his fifties who received an inactivated influenza vaccine. The genes are TRBV27 and TRBJ1-3; TRBD1 is a possible D gene (6 bases). This material consisted of PBMCs from blood, taken roughly 5 days after vaccination. The DNA for the CDR3 is TGTGCCAGCAGTTTAGGGGGCTTTGGAAACACCATATATTTT. Residues: CASSLGGFGNTIYF.